The 28 T cell receptor beta chains below were found in one sample sequenced in a study of T-cell memory formation after mild COVID-19. From the 5' RACE reads, TCRdb called clonotypes with MiXCR, one entry per CDR3 protein. Among roughly 550,000 distinct CDR3 sequences, 20% were seen once, and the ten largest hold approximately 12%. The source material was PBMCs or a T cell subset sorted from them (not recorded which). The receptors originated from an adult woman who had mild COVID-19 (a few samples of this study predate the infection). Cell type and time point are not known.

This clonotype was counted a few times. The chain has TRBV5-1 and TRBJ2-3; 15 bases are shared with TRBD2. The V segment lost 3 bases and the J segment 3 bases; nucleotides outside the gene matches: 8. The CDR3 spans 18 residues. From germline, CDR1 is SGHRS and CDR2 YFSETQ. The DNA of the CDR3 is TGCGCCAGCAGCTCCCGGACTAGCGGGAGGGCCGATACAGATACGCAGTATTTT. Translated, it gives CASSSRTSGRADTDTQYF. Supplemented by reference TRBV5-1 and TRBJ2-3, the full variable domain reads KAGVTQTPRYLIKTRGQQVTLSCSPISGHRSVSWYQQTPGQGLQFLFEYFSETQRNKGNFPGRFSGRQFSNSRSEMNVSTLELGDSALYLCASSSRTSGRADTDTQYFGPGTRLTVL.

As to this clonotype: At one of its ends the junction is not consistent with the germline gene, which may arise from a read error. The chain combines TRBV18 with TRBJ1-2; no definite D call. CDR3 size: 13 residues. CDR1 is KGHSH and CDR2 is LQKENI in the germline V gene. For the CDR3, the DNA is TGTGCCAGCTCACAAGCGAACCCGGAGGACGCTCCCTTC. Residues: CASSQANPEDAPF.

The chain uses TRBV6-2 or TRBV6-3 and TRBJ2-6; the D gene is possibly TRBD2 (6 bases). There are 14 residues in the CDR3. Trimming pared 5 bases from V and 2 bases from J, leaving 7 bases between. Germline V gene lookup returns CDR1 MNHEY and CDR2 SVGEGT. The CDR3 is CASSRRAGANVLTF. Written as DNA, the CDR3 is TGTGCCAGCAGTCGGAGGGCTGGGGCCAACGTCCTGACTTTC.

The chain recombines TRBV4-1 with TRBJ1-1; D call uncertain. The germline V gene encodes CDR1 MGHRA and CDR2 YSYEKL. CDR3 length: 15 residues. V dropped 1 base and J dropped 1 base, with 10 bases sitting between them. Written as DNA, the CDR3 is TGCGCCAGCAGCCAAGGCCCCCTGGGGAACACTGAAGCTTTCTTT. The encoded protein is CASSQGPLGNTEAFF.

This rearrangement joins TRBV20-1 to TRBJ2-1; possibly TRBD2 for D (6 bases). CDR1 and CDR2 (germline): DFQATT, SNEGSKA (reference sequence). The CDR3 sequence is 16 residues long. V was pared by 1 base and J by 5 bases, with 18 bases between. The CDR3 bases are TGCAGTGCTAGAGTACCCCCAGGGCGGGGAAACAATGAGCAGTTCTTC. Protein: CSARVPPGRGNNEQFF.

This clonotype was found a few times. V and J are TRBV27 and TRBJ2-1; D is unresolved. CDR1 is MNHEY and CDR2 is SMNVEV in the germline V gene (reference sequence). Trimming shortened V by 7 bases and J by 2 bases, and 12 bases separated the two germline ends. The CDR3 is 14 amino acids. The CDR3 sequence is CASIPRFPYNEQFF. CDR3 in DNA: TGTGCCAGCATCCCCCGGTTCCCCTACAATGAGCAGTTCTTC.

The chain is built from TRBV23-1 and TRBJ2-1; D may be TRBD1 (6 bases). TRBV23-1 is assigned to the ORF class and has an uncertain function. Trimming left V 3 bases short and J 2 bases short, with 14 bases between. The length of the CDR3 is 16 residues. CDR3 protein: CASSHKTGRPYNEQFF. The CDR3 bases are TGCGCCAGCAGTCATAAGACAGGAAGGCCCTACAATGAGCAGTTCTTC.

The chain recombines TRBV6-2 or TRBV6-3 with TRBJ2-1; D is unclear. CDR1 and CDR2 from the germline V gene are MNHEY and SVGEGT. The CDR3 is made up of 13 amino acids. With 10 bases removed from V and 5 bases from J, the gap between germline ends came to 15 bases. This CDR3 reads CATSAIGDNEQFF. As DNA, the CDR3 is TGTGCCACCTCAGCGATAGGCGACAATGAGCAGTTCTTC.

In its sample, this clonotype was seen once. The rearrangement links TRBV20-1 to TRBJ2-1; D is unresolved. The length of the CDR3 is 12 residues. The germline CDR1 and CDR2 sequences are DFQATT and SNEGSKA (reference sequence). V lost 3 bases and J 9 bases, leaving 12 bases between the germline ends. CDR3 sequence: CSASILLGEQFF. Written as DNA, the CDR3 is TGCAGTGCTAGTATTTTGCTAGGTGAGCAGTTCTTC.

The rearrangement uses TRBV7-3 and TRBJ1-1; 9 bases fit TRBD1. CDR3 length: 15 amino acids. Germline trimming cut 3 bases from V and 4 bases from J; bases unmatched to any gene: 6. The germline V gene encodes CDR1 SGHTA and CDR2 FQGTGA. As DNA, the CDR3 is TGTGCCAGCAGCTTGTCGGGACAGGGATCCACTGAAGCTTTCTTT. It yields the protein CASSLSGQGSTEAFF.

The chain recombines TRBV7-9 with TRBJ2-2; maybe TRBD1 (5 bases). Per the germline V gene, CDR1 is SEHNR and CDR2 is FQNEAQ (reference sequence). The length of the CDR3 is 15 residues. Trimming took off 5 bases at V and 0 bases at J, with 10 bases between the two ends. The CDR3 sequence: CASSAPTANTGELFF. In DNA form, the CDR3 reads TGTGCCAGCAGCGCCCCGACAGCGAACACCGGGGAGCTGTTTTTT.

This clonotype occurred a few times. This chain uses TRBV30 with TRBJ2-3; D is unclear. Germline CDR1 GTSNPN, CDR2 SVGIG (reference sequence). Trimming pared 2 bases from V and 5 bases from J, leaving 8 bases between. The CDR3 totals 12 residues. The CDR3: CAWSPLGDTQYF. The CDR3 DNA is TGTGCCTGGAGTCCCCTAGGAGATACGCAGTATTTT.

The genes are TRBV29-1 and TRBJ2-3, with D possibly matching TRBD2 (5 bases). The germline V gene encodes CDR1 SQVTM and CDR2 ANQGSEA. The length of the CDR3 is 17 residues. Trimming took 4 bases from V and 0 from J, leaving 20 bases between them. CDR3 loop: CSVAFGEESPSTDTQYF. The CDR3 DNA follows: TGCAGCGTTGCGTTCGGGGAAGAATCTCCTAGCACAGATACGCAGTATTTT.

This clonotype was observed a few times. The chain recombines TRBV5-1 with TRBJ1-1; D is perhaps TRBD1 (5 bases). V lost 0 bases to trimming and J lost 5 bases, with 17 bases between them. This CDR3 is built from 16 residues. Germline V lookup: CDR1 SGHRS, CDR2 YFSETQ. The CDR3 spells CASSLALGVFGTEAFF. In nucleotides, the CDR3 is TGCGCCAGCAGCTTGGCTTTGGGGGTATTTGGAACTGAAGCTTTCTTT.

The chain combines TRBV20-1 with TRBJ2-3; a weak D match, TRBD2 (6 bases). Trimming pared 3 bases from V and 4 bases from J, leaving 14 bases between. The CDR3 covers 14 residues. Germline CDR1 and CDR2: DFQATT and SNEGSKA (reference sequence). CDR3 amino acids: CSASPPTRSDTQYF. The CDR3 DNA is TGCAGTGCTAGCCCCCCGACTAGATCAGATACGCAGTATTTT.

V usage is TRBV12-3 or TRBV12-4 and J usage is TRBJ1-5, with TRBD1 as a possible D gene (6 bases). The CDR3 spans 13 residues. The ends were cut back, 5 bases at V and 7 bases at J, with 12 bases in the middle. DNA for the CDR3: TGTGCCAGCAGTGAGATAGGGGGGCAGCCCCAGCATTTT. Translation: CASSEIGGQPQHF.

This clonotype was detected ten times or more. The chain has TRBV12-3 or TRBV12-4 and TRBJ2-1, with 9 bases aligning to TRBD2. The V segment lost 6 bases and the J segment 1 base; nucleotides outside the gene matches: 4. The CDR3 has 15 residues. The CDR3 reads CASSPRGGSYNEQFF. The CDR3 DNA sequence: TGTGCCAGCAGCCCGCGGGGGGGATCCTACAATGAGCAGTTCTTC.

The CDR3 DNA reads as TGTGCCACCAGTAGATCGACAGGGGGCAATGAGCAGTTCTTC. Protein: CATSRSTGGNEQFF. The chain recombines TRBV24-1 with TRBJ2-1, with TRBD1 matching over 9 bases. The CDR3 contains 14 residues. V lost 6 bases to trimming and J lost 6 bases; unmatched junction nucleotides: 5. CDR1 is KGHDR, CDR2 SFDVKD, per germline.

In this sample, this clonotype turned up a few times. The CDR3 is CASSPTGGHGYTF. CDR3 in DNA: TGTGCCAGCAGTCCCACAGGGGGCCATGGCTACACCTTC. The chain has TRBV9 and TRBJ1-2, with 9 bases matching TRBD1. Germline CDR1 and CDR2: SGDLS and YYNGEE. CDR3 length equals 13 residues. V gave up 5 bases and J gave up 6 bases; unmatched junction bases: 5.

This clonotype was observed a handful of times. The rearrangement links TRBV21-1 to TRBJ2-7; the D call TRBD1 from the table was never checked on the DNA. TRBV21-1 is termed a pseudogene. The CDR3 is made up of 14 amino acids. CDR3 DNA sequence: TGTGCCAGCAGCAGAGACAGGGGGCTATGCGAGCAGTACTTC. It encodes CASSRDRGLCEQYF.

This clonotype was counted only a few times. The chain joins TRBV12-3 or TRBV12-4 to TRBJ1-2; no clear D. Deletions cut 4 bases from V and 4 bases from J, with 16 bases between. The CDR3 loop spans 15 amino acids. The CDR3 sequence: CASSSPGRGGYGYTF. CDR3 nucleotide sequence: TGTGCCAGCAGTTCCCCTGGGCGTGGCGGCTATGGCTACACCTTC.

This rearrangement joins TRBV20-1 to TRBJ1-5; D perhaps matches TRBD1 (5 bases). Germline CDR1 reads DFQATT; CDR2 reads SNEGSKA (reference sequence). The CDR3 is 15 residues long. V dropped 3 bases and J dropped 1 base, with 13 bases sitting between them. CDR3 sequence: CSASRGLGSNQPQHF. The CDR3 DNA reads TGCAGTGCTAGTAGGGGATTAGGGAGCAATCAGCCCCAGCATTTT.

This chain uses TRBV29-1 with TRBJ2-2; TRBD2 matches 7 bases. V dropped 4 bases and J dropped 6; count of bases not matched to a gene: 8. The germline CDR1 and CDR2 sequences are SQVTM and ANQGSEA. The CDR3 is 14 residues long. The CDR3 nucleotides are TGCAGCGTTGTGGGCGGGGGTGTAGCCGGGGAGCTGTTTTTT. Its translation is CSVVGGGVAGELFF.

This clonotype was detected a few times. The chain has TRBV2 and TRBJ1-5; D might be TRBD1 (6 bases). The V gene lost 6 bases and the J gene lost 1 base, with 13 bases spanning the gap. The CDR3 has 15 amino acids. Germline CDR1 and CDR2: SNHLY and FYNNEI. The CDR3 protein is CASREQGLSNQPQHF. For the CDR3, the DNA is TGTGCCAGCAGGGAACAGGGTCTAAGCAATCAGCCCCAGCATTTT.

In its sample, this clonotype was seen a few times. The rearrangement joins TRBV14 to TRBJ2-1; perhaps TRBD2 as D (6 bases). Trimming left V 5 bases short and J 4 bases short, with 15 bases between. The CDR3 consists of 15 residues. Germline V CDR1 and CDR2: SGHDN, FVKESK. The DNA for the CDR3 is TGTGCCAGCAGCGATGGCGGGACCAATTACAATGAGCAGTTCTTC. Translated, it gives CASSDGGTNYNEQFF.

There are a few counts of this clonotype. This sequence joins TRBV6-2 or TRBV6-3 and TRBJ2-3; D tentatively fits TRBD1 or TRBD2 (5 bases each). This CDR3 has 14 residues. V was trimmed by 2 bases and J by 9 bases, leaving 15 bases between them. Looked up from germline, CDR1 is MNHEY and CDR2 is SVGEGT. Here the CDR3 reads CASSYPGAVGTQYF. DNA of the CDR3: TGTGCCAGCAGTTACCCCGGGGCGGTAGGGACGCAGTATTTT.

The DNA for the CDR3 is TGTGCCAGCAGCAGGACTAGCGGGAGAAATGAGCAGTTCTTC. It encodes CASSRTSGRNEQFF. The chain has TRBV6-2 or TRBV6-3 and TRBJ2-1, with TRBD2 matching 13 bases. Trimming took 6 bases from V and 7 from J; bases not matched to a gene: 3. Germline V CDR1 and CDR2: MNHEY, SVGEGT. The CDR3 extends over 14 amino acids.

Remarks on this clonotype: The junction departs from germline at one end; a sequencing error may be responsible. The chain links TRBV7-2 to TRBJ1-2, with 7 bases aligning to TRBD1. The CDR3 has 15 amino acids. Germline CDR1 reads SGHTA; CDR2 reads FQGNSA. The CDR3 spells CASSQIQGGAGGYTF. The CDR3, as DNA: TGTGCCAGCAGCCAAATCCAGGGGGGGGCTGGTGGCTACACATTC.